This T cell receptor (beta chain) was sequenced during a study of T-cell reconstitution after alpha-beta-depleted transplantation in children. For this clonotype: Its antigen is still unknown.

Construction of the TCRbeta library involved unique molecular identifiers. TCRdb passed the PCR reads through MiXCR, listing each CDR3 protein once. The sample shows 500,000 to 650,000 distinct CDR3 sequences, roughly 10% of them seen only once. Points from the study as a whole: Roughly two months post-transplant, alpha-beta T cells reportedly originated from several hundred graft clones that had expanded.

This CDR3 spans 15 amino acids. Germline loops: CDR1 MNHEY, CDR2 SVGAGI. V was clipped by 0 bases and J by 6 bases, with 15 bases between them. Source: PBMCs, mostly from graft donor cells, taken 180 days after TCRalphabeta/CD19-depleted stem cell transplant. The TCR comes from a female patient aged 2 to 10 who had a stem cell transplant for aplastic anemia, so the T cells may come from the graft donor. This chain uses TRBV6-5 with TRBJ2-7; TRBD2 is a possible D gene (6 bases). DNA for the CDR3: TGTGCCAGCAGTTACTCGAGCACGGGAGAGGGCGAGCAGTACTTC. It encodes CASSYSSTGEGEQYF.